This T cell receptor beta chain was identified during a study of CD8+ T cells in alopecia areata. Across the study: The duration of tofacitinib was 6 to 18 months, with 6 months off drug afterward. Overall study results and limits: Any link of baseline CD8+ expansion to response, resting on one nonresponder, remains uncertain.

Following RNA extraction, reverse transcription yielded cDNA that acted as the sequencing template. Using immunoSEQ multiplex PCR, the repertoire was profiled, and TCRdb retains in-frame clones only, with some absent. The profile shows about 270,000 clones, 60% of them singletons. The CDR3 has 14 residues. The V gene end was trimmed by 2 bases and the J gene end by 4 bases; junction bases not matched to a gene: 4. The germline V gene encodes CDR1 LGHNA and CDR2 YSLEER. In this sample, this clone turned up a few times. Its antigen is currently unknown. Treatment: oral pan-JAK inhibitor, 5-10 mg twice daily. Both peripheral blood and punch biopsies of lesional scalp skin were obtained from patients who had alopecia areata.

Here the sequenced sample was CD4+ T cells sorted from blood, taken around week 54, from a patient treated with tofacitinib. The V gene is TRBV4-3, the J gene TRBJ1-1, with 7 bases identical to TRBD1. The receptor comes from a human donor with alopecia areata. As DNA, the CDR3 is TGCGCCAGCAGCCAAAGGGGGCTTGGCACTGAAGCTTTCTTT. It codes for CASSQRGLGTEAFF.